The source of this T cell receptor beta chain is a study of blood T cell repertoires in COVID-19. For the study at large: Acute and convalescent COVID-19 samples came from the United States, Italy and Spain. PBMCs, B-cell-depleted T cells, or T cells were the source of the cDNA or gDNA that made up the material.

Authors' methods: Quantification of nucleated cells was approximated via reference gene primer amplification. Profiled with immunoSEQ multiplex PCR; TCRdb holds only in-frame clones, not every one. The V and J calls and clone size were taken over from that table, and D and trimming were inferred from the DNA. Of 35,000 or so clones in the sample, 81% are singletons; the top ten hold less than 30%. What was sequenced was peripheral blood. The sequence was obtained from a man older than 75 with active or convalescent COVID-19.

The CDR3 DNA reads TGTGCCAGCAGTGGGGGGACTAGCGGGAGAAGGTATACGCAGTATTTT. It is translated as CASSGGTSGRRYTQYF. The V call is TRBV6-1, the J call TRBJ2-3, with 14 bases aligning to TRBD2. The CDR3 contains 16 residues. Looked up from germline, CDR1 is MNHNS and CDR2 is SASEGT. With V trimmed by 4 bases and J by 7 bases, 7 bases remained unmatched.